This is a list of T cell receptor beta chains from one sample in a study of blood T cell repertoires in COVID-19. Sequencing used immunoSEQ multiplex PCR; TCRdb keeps in-frame clones, though not all of them. The data contain over 40,000 clones, 92% of them singletons. The specimen was peripheral blood. Receptors were obtained from a human donor in a cohort sampled during active COVID-19. Both conserved end residues are part of each CDR3. A D gene is named only where the DNA matches it firmly. Some rows mark clone size as missing; the rest say once, few, many or name a class of expanded clone.

j_call: TRBJ2-7; cdr3_length: 15; v_call: TRBV7-6; d_call: .; clone_size: .; cdr3_nt: TGTGCCAGCAGCTCAAGCTGGGGCGGTGAATACGAGCAGTACTTC; cdr3_aa: CASSSSWGGEYEQYF
j_call: TRBJ1-2; cdr3_length: 14; v_call: TRBV30; d_call: .; clone_size: .; cdr3_nt: TGTGCCTGGAGCAGAAGGGGGAGCATCTATGGCTACACCTTC; cdr3_aa: CAWSRRGSIYGYTF
j_call: TRBJ2-5; cdr3_length: 15; v_call: TRBV2; d_call: .; clone_size: .; cdr3_nt: TGTGCCGGAAGACTAGGGTCCGGCATCCAAGAGACCCAGTACTTC; cdr3_aa: CAGRLGSGIQETQYF
j_call: TRBJ1-4; cdr3_length: 13; v_call: TRBV12-3/TRBV12-4; d_call: .; clone_size: .; cdr3_nt: TGTGCCAGCAGTTCCTTCAGGGGAACGAAACTGTTTTTT; cdr3_aa: CASSSFRGTKLFF
j_call: TRBJ2-7; cdr3_length: 17; v_call: TRBV7-2; d_call: TRBD2; clone_size: once; cdr3_nt: TGTGCCAGCAGCTTATCACTAGCGGGGGGCCTGACCCACGAGCAGTACTTC; cdr3_aa: CASSLSLAGGLTHEQYF
j_call: TRBJ2-4; cdr3_length: 19; v_call: TRBV5-4; d_call: .; clone_size: .; cdr3_nt: TGTGCCAGCAGCTTGGCTCCTCCCGCTAGTCGTGTAGCCAAAAACATTCAGTACTTC; cdr3_aa: CASSLAPPASRVAKNIQYF
j_call: TRBJ2-7; cdr3_length: 13; v_call: TRBV29-1; d_call: TRBD1; clone_size: once; cdr3_nt: TGCAGCGCAGGCGACAGGGTTTCCTACGAGCAGTACTTC; cdr3_aa: CSAGDRVSYEQYF
j_call: TRBJ1-2; cdr3_length: 13; v_call: TRBV4-3; d_call: .; clone_size: .; cdr3_nt: TGCGCCAGCAGCCAAGGACAGTCCTATGGCTACACCTTC; cdr3_aa: CASSQGQSYGYTF
j_call: TRBJ1-5; cdr3_length: 12; v_call: TRBV6-2/TRBV6-3; d_call: .; clone_size: .; cdr3_nt: TGTGCCAGCAGTTCCCCTCTTCAGCCCCAGCATTTT; cdr3_aa: CASSSPLQPQHF
j_call: TRBJ2-7; cdr3_length: 14; v_call: TRBV5-6; d_call: .; clone_size: .; cdr3_nt: TGTGCCAGCAGCTTGCTGCAGGGTACCTACGAGCAGTACTTC; cdr3_aa: CASSLLQGTYEQYF
j_call: TRBJ1-3; cdr3_length: 15; v_call: TRBV28; d_call: .; clone_size: once; cdr3_nt: TGTGCCAGCAGTTTATATCTAGGGGCTGGAAACACCATATATTTT; cdr3_aa: CASSLYLGAGNTIYF
j_call: TRBJ1-2; cdr3_length: 13; v_call: TRBV6-5; d_call: .; clone_size: .; cdr3_nt: TGTGCCAGCAGTTACTCGAGGGCAGGACGCTACACCTTC; cdr3_aa: CASSYSRAGRYTF
j_call: TRBJ2-1; cdr3_length: 12; v_call: TRBV15; d_call: TRBD2; clone_size: .; cdr3_nt: TGTGCCACCAGCAGAGTAGCGGGTGAGCAGTTCTTC; cdr3_aa: CATSRVAGEQFF
j_call: TRBJ2-7; cdr3_length: 19; v_call: TRBV28; d_call: TRBD2; clone_size: .; cdr3_nt: TGTGCCAGCAGTTTGACTTATGAGAAACTAGCGGCAATCTCCTACGAGCAGTACTTC; cdr3_aa: CASSLTYEKLAAISYEQYF
j_call: TRBJ1-2; cdr3_length: 15; v_call: TRBV4-2; d_call: .; clone_size: .; cdr3_nt: TGTGCCAGCAGCCAAGATCTCCTGGGGAGCTATGGCTACACCTTC; cdr3_aa: CASSQDLLGSYGYTF
j_call: TRBJ2-7; cdr3_length: 14; v_call: TRBV7-2; d_call: TRBD2; clone_size: .; cdr3_nt: TGTGCCAGCAGCTCCCGGACTAGCGGTTACGAGCAGTACTTC; cdr3_aa: CASSSRTSGYEQYF